Only one count was recorded for the clone carrying this TCR beta chain. Antigen: not known. About 9.5 x 10^4 TCR templates underwent assay in each sample. TCRdb keeps only in-frame clones here, not all; method: immunoSEQ multiplex PCR. The sample has about 27,000 clones, more than 65% seen once. The data belong to a study of siplizumab effects on memory and regulatory T cells. The V segment lost 5 bases and the J segment 0 bases; nucleotides outside the gene matches: 3. The CDR3 totals 15 residues. CDR1 and CDR2 (germline): SGHKS, YYEKEE (reference sequence). Study-wide results and limits: Naive T cell populations appeared to exhibit greater diversity than memory cells and appeared to be major alloresponse contributors.

This TCR was recovered from a human donor in good health. This sequence joins TRBV5-5 and TRBJ2-2, with TRBD2 matching over 8 bases. The sequenced sample consisted of memory CD4+ T cells sorted from blood. CDR3 residues: CASSSTSANTGELFF. CDR3 DNA sequence: TGTGCCAGCAGTTCGACTAGCGCGAACACCGGGGAGCTGTTTTTT. The full variable domain, rest sourced from reference TRBV5-5 and TRBJ2-2, is DAGVTQSPTHLIKTRGQQVTLRCSPISGHKSVSWYQQVLGQGPQFIFQYYEKEERGRGNFPDRFSARQFPNYSSELNVNALLLGDSALYLCASSSTSANTGELFFGEGSRLTVL.